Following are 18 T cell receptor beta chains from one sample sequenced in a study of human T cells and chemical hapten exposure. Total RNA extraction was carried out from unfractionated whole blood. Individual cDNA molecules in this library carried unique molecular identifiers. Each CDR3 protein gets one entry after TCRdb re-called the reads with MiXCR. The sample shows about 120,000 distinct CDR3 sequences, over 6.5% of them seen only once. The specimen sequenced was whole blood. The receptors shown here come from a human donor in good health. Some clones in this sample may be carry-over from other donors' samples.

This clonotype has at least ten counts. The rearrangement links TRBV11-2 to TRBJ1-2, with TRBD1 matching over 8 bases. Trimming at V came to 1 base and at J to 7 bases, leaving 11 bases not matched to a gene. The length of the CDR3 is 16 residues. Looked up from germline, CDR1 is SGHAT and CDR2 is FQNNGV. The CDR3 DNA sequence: TGTGCCAGCAGCTTAGGCCGTTCGAGACAGGGGATTGGCTACACCTTC. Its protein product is CASSLGRSRQGIGYTF.

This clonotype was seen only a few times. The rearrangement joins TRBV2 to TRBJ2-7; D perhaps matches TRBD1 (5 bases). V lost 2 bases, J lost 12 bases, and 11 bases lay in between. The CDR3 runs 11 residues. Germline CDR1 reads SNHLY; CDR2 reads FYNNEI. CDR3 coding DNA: TGTGCCAGCAGTGAACAGAGGCAGGGGTACTTC. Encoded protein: CASSEQRQGYF.

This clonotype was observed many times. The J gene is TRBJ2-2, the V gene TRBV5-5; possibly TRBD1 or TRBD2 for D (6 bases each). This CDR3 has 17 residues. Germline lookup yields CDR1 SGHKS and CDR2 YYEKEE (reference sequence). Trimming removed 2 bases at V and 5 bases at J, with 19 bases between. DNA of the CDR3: TGTGCCAGCAGCTTTCCGAGGGGGGCCCGTGGGACCGGGGAGCTGTTTTTT. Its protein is CASSFPRGARGTGELFF.

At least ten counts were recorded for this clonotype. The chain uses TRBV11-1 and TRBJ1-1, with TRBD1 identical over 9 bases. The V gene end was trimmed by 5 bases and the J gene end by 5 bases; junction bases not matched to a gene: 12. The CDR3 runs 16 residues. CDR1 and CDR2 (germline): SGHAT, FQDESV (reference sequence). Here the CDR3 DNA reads TGTGCCAGCAGCCTACTCTACAGGGGGCGGGGGACTGAAGCTTTCTTT. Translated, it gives CASSLLYRGRGTEAFF.

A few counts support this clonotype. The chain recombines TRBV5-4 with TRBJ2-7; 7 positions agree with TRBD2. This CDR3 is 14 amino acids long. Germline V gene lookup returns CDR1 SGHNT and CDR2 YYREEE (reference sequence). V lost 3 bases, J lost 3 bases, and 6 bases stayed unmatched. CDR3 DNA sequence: TGTGCCAGCAGCTCGAGCGGGGTCCTCTACGAGCAGTACTTC. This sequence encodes CASSSSGVLYEQYF.

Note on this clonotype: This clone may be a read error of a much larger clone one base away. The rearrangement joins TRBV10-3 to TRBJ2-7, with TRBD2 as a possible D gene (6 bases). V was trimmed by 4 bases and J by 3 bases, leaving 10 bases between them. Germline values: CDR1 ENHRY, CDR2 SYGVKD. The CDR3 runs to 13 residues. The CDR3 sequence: CAISGGRNYEQYF. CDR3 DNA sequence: TGTGCCATCAGTGGGGGGAGGAACTACGAGCAGTACTTC.

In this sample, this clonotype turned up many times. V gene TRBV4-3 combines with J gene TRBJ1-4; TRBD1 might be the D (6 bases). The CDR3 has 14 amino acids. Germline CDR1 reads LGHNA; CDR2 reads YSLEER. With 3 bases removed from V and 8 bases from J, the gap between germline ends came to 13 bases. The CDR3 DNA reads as TGCGCCAGCAGCCATTTCCAGGGGTCGGAAAAACTGTTTTTT. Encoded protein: CASSHFQGSEKLFF.

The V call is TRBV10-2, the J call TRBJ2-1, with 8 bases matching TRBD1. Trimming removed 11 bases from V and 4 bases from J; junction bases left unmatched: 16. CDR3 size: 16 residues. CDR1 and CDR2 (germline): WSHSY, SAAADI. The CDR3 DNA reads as TGCGCCTGCCAAAACCCGGGACAGGTGGCGTACAATGAGCAGTTCTTC. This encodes CACQNPGQVAYNEQFF.

The CDR3 bases are TGCGCCAGCAGTCACATTGGACAGGGACTACAAGAGACCCAGTACTTC. Its translation: CASSHIGQGLQETQYF. The chain uses TRBV5-1 and TRBJ2-5; a possible D gene is TRBD1 (8 bases). There are 16 residues in the CDR3. The germline gives CDR1 SGHRS, CDR2 YFSETQ. The germline V and J ends were trimmed by 5 bases and 2 bases, with 19 bases remaining between them.

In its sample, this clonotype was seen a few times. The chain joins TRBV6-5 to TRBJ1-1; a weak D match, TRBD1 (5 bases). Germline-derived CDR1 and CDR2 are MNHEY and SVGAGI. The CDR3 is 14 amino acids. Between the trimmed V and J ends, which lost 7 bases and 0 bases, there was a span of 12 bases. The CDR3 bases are TGTGCCAGCAACAAACAGGTGATGAACACTGAAGCTTTCTTT. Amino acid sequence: CASNKQVMNTEAFF.

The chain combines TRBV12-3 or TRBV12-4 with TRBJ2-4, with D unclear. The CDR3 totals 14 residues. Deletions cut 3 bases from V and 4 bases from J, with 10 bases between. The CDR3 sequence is CASSLGPMKNIQYF. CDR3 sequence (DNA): TGTGCCAGCAGTTTGGGCCCCATGAAAAACATTCAGTACTTC.

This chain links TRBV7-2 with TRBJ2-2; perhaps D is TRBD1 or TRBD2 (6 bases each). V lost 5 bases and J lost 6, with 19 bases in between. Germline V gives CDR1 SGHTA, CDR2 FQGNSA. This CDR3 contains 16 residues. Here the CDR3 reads CASSPARGLPAGELFF. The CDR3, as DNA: TGTGCCAGCAGCCCGGCCCGGGGGCTGCCGGCCGGGGAGCTGTTTTTT.

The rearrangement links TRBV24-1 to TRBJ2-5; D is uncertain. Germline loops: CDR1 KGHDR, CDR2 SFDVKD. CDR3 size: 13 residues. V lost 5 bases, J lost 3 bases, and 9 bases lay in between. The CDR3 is CATSGAAEETQYF. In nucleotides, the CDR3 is TGTGCCACCAGTGGGGCCGCGGAAGAGACCCAGTACTTC.

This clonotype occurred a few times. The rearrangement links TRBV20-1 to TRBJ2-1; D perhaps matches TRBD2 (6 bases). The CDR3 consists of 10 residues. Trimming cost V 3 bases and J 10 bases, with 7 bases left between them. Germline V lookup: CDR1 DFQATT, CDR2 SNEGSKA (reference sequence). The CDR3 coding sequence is TGCAGTGCTAGTGCGGGAGAGCAGTTCTTC. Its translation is CSASAGEQFF.

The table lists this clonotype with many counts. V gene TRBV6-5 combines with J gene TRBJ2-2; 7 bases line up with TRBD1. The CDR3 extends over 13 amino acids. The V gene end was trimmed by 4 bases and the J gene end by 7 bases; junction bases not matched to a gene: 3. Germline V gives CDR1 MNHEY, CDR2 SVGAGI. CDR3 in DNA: TGTGCCAGCAGTTCACAGGGGATCGGGGAGCTGTTTTTT. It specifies CASSSQGIGELFF.

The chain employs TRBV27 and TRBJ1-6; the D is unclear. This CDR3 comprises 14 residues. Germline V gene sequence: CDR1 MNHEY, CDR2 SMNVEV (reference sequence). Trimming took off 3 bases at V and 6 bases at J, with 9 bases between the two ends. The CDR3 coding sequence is TGTGCCAGCAGTTTGGTTGCAGCTAATTCACCCCTCCACTTT. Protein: CASSLVAANSPLHF.

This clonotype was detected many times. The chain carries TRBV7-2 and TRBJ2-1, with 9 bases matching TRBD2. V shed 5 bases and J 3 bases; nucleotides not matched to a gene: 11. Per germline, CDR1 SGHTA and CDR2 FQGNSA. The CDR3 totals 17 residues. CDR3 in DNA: TGTGCCAGCAGCAACCCACCCGGGACTAGCCACTACAATGAGCAGTTCTTC. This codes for CASSNPPGTSHYNEQFF.

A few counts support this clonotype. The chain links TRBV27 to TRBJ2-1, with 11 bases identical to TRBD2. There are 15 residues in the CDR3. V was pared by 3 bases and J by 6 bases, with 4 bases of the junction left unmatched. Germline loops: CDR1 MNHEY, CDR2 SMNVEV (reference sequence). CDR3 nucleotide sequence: TGTGCCAGCAGTTTTAGCGGGAGGGCCAGCAATGAGCAGTTCTTC. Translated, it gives CASSFSGRASNEQFF.